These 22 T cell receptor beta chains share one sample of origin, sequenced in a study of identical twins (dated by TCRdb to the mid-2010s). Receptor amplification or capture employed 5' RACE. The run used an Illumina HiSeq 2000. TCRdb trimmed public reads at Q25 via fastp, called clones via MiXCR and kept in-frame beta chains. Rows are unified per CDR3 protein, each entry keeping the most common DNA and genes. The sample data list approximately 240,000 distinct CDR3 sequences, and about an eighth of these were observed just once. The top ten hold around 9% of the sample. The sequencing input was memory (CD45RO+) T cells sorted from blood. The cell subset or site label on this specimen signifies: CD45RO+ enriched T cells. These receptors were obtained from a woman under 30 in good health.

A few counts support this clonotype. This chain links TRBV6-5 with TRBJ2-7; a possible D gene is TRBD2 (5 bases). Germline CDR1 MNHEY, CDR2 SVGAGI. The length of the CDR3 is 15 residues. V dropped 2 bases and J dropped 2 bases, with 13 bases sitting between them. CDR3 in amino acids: CASSYTKAATYEQYF. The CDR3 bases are TGTGCCAGCAGTTACACTAAAGCGGCGACCTACGAGCAGTACTTC.

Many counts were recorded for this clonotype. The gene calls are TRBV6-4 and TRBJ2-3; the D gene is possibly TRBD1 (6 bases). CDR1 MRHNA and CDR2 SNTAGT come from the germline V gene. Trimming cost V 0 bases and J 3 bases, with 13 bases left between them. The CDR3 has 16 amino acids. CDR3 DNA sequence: TGTGCCAGCAGTGACTCGAGTGGGGGCGGTACAGATACGCAGTATTTT. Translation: CASSDSSGGGTDTQYF.

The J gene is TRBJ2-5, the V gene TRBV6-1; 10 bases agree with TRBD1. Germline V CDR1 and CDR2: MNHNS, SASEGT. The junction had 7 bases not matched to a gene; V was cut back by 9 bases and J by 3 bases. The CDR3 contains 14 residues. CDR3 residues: CASLTGQGEETQYF. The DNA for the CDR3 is TGTGCCAGTCTAACTGGACAGGGGGAAGAGACCCAGTACTTC.

This CDR3 reads CASSLSPHSPLHF. The CDR3 DNA follows: TGCGCCAGCAGCTTAAGCCCTCATTCACCCCTCCACTTT. This chain connects TRBV5-1 to TRBJ1-6; D remains unclear. The CDR3 contains 13 residues. The ends were cut back, 2 bases at V and 8 bases at J, with 8 bases in the middle. From germline, CDR1 is SGHRS and CDR2 YFSETQ.

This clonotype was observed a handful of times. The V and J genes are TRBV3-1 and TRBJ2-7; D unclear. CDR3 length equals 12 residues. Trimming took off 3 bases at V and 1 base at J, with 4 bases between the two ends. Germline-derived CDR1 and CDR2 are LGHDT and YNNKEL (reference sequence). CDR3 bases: TGTGCCAGCAGCCACAGGTCCTACGAGCAGTACTTC. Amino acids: CASSHRSYEQYF.

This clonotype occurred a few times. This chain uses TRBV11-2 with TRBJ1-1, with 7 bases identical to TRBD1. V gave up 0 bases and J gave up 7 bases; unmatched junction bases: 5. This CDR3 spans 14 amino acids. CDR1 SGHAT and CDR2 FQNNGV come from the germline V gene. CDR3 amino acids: CASSLDRGKGEAFF. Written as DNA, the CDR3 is TGTGCCAGCAGCTTAGACAGGGGGAAGGGTGAAGCTTTCTTT.

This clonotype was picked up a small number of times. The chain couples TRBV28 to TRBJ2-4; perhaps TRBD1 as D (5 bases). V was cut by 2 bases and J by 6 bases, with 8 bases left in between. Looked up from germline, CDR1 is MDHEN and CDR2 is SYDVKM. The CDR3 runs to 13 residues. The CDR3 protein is CASSLPQGNIQYF. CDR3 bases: TGTGCCAGCAGTTTACCTCAGGGAAACATTCAGTACTTC.

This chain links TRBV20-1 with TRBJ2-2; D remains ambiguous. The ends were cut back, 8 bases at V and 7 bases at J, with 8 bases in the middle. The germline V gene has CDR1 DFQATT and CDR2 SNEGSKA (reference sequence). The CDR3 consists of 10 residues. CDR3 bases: TGCAGTACCTCAGGCGGGGAGCTGTTTTTT. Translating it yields CSTSGGELFF.

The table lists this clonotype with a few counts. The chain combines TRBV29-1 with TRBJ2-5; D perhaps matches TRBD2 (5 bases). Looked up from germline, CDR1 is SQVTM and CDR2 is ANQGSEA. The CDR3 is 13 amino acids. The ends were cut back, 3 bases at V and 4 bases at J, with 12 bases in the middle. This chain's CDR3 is CSVDPSQRETQYF. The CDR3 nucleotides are TGCAGCGTTGACCCTAGCCAACGAGAGACCCAGTACTTC.

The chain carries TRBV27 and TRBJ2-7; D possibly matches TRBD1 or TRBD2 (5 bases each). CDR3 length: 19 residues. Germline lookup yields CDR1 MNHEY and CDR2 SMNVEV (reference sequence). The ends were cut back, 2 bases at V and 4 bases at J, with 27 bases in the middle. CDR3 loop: CASSLEMLRGSTVGYEQYF. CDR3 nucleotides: TGTGCCAGCAGTTTAGAGATGTTGAGGGGATCGACGGTTGGGTACGAGCAGTACTTC.

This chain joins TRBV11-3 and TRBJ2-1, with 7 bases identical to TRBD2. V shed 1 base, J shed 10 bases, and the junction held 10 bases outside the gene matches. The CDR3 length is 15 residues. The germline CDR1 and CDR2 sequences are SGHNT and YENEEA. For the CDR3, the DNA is TGTGCCAGCAGCTTAGCCTCGGGGGGAGTAAGGGAGCAGTTCTTC. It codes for CASSLASGGVREQFF.

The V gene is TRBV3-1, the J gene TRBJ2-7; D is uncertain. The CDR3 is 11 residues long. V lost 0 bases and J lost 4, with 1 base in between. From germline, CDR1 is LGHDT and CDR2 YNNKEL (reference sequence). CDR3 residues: CASSQEYEQYF. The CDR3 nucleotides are TGTGCCAGCAGCCAAGAATACGAGCAGTACTTC.

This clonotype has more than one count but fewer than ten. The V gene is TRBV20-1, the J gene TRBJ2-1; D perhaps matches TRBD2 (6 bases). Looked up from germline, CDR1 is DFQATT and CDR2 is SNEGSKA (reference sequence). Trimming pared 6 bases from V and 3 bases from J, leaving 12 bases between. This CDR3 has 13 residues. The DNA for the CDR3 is TGCAGTGCACGCCGGGACTTCTACAATGAGCAGTTCTTC. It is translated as CSARRDFYNEQFF.

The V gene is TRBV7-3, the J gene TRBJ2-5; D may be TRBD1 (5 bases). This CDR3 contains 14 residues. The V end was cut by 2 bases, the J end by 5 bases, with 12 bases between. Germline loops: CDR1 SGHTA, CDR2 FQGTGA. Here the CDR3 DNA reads TGTGCCAGCAGCTTAGGACACCAACGCGAGACCCAGTACTTC. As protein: CASSLGHQRETQYF.

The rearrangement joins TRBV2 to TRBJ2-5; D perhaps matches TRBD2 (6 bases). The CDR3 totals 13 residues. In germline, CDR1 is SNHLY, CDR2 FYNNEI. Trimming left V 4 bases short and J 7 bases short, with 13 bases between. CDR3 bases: TGTGCCAGCAGTGGTGTCAGGGAGGCGACCCAGTACTTC. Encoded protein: CASSGVREATQYF.

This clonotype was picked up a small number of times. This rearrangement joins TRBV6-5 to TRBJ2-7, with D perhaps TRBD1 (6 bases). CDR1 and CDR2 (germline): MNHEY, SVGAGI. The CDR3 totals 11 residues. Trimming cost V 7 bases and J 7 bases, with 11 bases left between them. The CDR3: CASTQGTEQYF. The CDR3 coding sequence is TGTGCCAGCACCCAGGGGACGGAGCAGTACTTC.

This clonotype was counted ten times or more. CDR3 loop: CASTAGLAGIEQFF. Written as DNA, the CDR3 is TGTGCCAGCACAGCGGGACTAGCGGGAATTGAGCAGTTCTTC. The rearrangement links TRBV2 to TRBJ2-1; 13 bases fit TRBD2. Germline V lookup: CDR1 SNHLY, CDR2 FYNNEI. J lost 9 bases, V lost 7 bases, and 6 bases had no gene match. The CDR3 has 14 amino acids.

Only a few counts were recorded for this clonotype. The DNA of the CDR3 is TGCAGTGCTATCCCTCATAGCAATCAGCCCCAGCATTTT. It is translated as CSAIPHSNQPQHF. The chain links TRBV20-1 to TRBJ1-5; D call uncertain. V dropped 4 bases and J dropped 0 bases, with 7 bases sitting between them. This CDR3 region has 13 residues. Per germline, CDR1 DFQATT and CDR2 SNEGSKA (reference sequence).

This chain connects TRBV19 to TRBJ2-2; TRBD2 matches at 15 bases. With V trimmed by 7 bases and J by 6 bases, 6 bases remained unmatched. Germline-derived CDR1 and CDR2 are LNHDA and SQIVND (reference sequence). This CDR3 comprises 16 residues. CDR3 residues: CASTRRTSGRAGELFF. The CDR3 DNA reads TGTGCCAGTACCAGGCGGACTAGCGGGAGGGCCGGGGAGCTGTTTTTT.

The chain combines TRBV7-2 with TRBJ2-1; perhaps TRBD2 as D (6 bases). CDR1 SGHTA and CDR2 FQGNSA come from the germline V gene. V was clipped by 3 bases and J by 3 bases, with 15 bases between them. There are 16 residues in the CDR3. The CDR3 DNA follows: TGTGCCAGCAGCTTTTACGGGAGAGTCGTCTACAATGAGCAGTTCTTC. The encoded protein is CASSFYGRVVYNEQFF.

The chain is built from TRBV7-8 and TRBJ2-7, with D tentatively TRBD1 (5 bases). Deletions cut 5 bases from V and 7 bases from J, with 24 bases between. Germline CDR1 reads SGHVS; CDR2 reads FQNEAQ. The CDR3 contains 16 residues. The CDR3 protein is CASSPGSTTGLKEQYF. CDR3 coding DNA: TGTGCCAGCAGCCCTGGATCTACCACAGGTCTCAAGGAGCAGTACTTC.

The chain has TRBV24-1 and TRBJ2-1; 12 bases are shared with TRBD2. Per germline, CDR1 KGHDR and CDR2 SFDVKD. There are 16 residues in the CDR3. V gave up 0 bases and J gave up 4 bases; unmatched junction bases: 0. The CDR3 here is CATSDLGLAGYNEQFF. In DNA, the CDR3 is TGTGCCACCAGTGATTTGGGACTAGCGGGATACAATGAGCAGTTCTTC.